This TCR beta chain was captured in a study of radiotherapy plus CTLA-4 blockade in lung cancer. Looking at the study overall: With 31% of patients having disease control, objective responses were seen in roughly 18%. The study's findings and limits: Interferon-beta, together with early blood T cell clone dynamics, reportedly best predicted response. Tumor-origin TCR clones grew in blood after radiotherapy plus ipilimumab.

In regard to this clone: The target antigen is unknown.

Sequencing used immunoSEQ multiplex PCR; TCRdb keeps in-frame clones, though not all of them. The table lists roughly 130,000 clones, 85% to 90% of them singletons. Patients had chemo-refractory metastatic non-small-cell lung cancer and received focal radiation plus CTLA-4 blockade that used ipilimumab. The clonotype comes from a human donor with non-small cell lung cancer that progressed on radiotherapy plus ipilimumab. The sequencing here drew on peripheral blood, taken from a patient treated with radiotherapy plus ipilimumab.

CDR3 loop: CASSLERGSGETQYF. DNA for the CDR3: TGCGCCAGCAGCTTGGAGCGCGGGAGCGGAGAGACCCAGTACTTC. The V gene is TRBV5-1, the J gene TRBJ2-5; 7 bases line up with TRBD2. This CDR3 contains 15 residues. V dropped 0 bases and J dropped 4; count of bases not matched to a gene: 6. The germline gives CDR1 SGHRS, CDR2 YFSETQ.